This is a list of T cell receptor beta chains from one sample in a study of regulatory T cells in long-lasting Graves disease. From the multiplex PCR reads, TCRdb called clonotypes with MiXCR, one entry per CDR3 protein. The table has roughly 430,000 distinct CDR3 sequences, 16% seen once. Another study also made use of these data, one on T cells in Graves' hyperthyroidism and ophthalmopathy.

Sequencing used peripheral blood mononuclear cells (PBMCs), obtained at new diagnosis, from a patient treated with antithyroid drugs. The receptor set was obtained from a woman in her twenties or thirties with Graves disease. CDR3s include the opening cysteine and the closing phenylalanine or tryptophan. The D gene is left open where the match is weak. Size values are once, few and many counts, or a class for expanded clones, and some rows have none.

d_call	v_call	clone_size	j_call	cdr3_nt	cdr3_aa
.	TRBV6-2/TRBV6-3	many	TRBJ1-2	TGTGCCAGCAGCACCCCGGGGCAGATATATGGCTACACCTTC	CASSTPGQIYGYTF
TRBD2	TRBV28	many	TRBJ2-7	TGTGCCAGCAGCGAGGGGCTAGCGGGTTACGAGCAGTACTTC	CASSEGLAGYEQYF
TRBD2	TRBV20-1	few	TRBJ2-3	TGCAGTGCTAGAGATCGGGAGGGTGCGATGGGACTCCAGTGGGATACGCAGTATTTT	CSARDREGAMGLQWDTQYF
.	TRBV5-8	few	TRBJ1-2	TGTGCCAGCAGCTTGGAAGTAGCAGCCTCCGGAGGCTACACCTTC	CASSLEVAASGGYTF
TRBD2	TRBV19	.	TRBJ2-2	TGTGCCAGTAGTATTGTCGGGAGGTGGAACACCGGGGAGCTGTTTTTT	CASSIVGRWNTGELFF
.	TRBV7-2	many	TRBJ2-7	TGTGCCAGCAGCCGGACTATTTCCTACGAGCAGTACTTC	CASSRTISYEQYF
TRBD1	TRBV10-3	.	TRBJ2-4	TGTGCCATCAGTCCCACTGACAGGGATAGCATTCAGTACTTC	CAISPTDRDSIQYF
TRBD1	TRBV6-1	many	TRBJ2-7	TGTGCCAGCAGTAATCGACAGGGCTTAGGTGGTTACGAGCAGTACTTC	CASSNRQGLGGYEQYF
.	TRBV4-2	.	TRBJ2-1	TGTGCCAGCAGCCAAGATTTGGATGAGCAGTTCTTC	CASSQDLDEQFF
.	TRBV7-8	many	TRBJ2-3	TGTGCCAGCAGACGATTAGGGGATGGCACAGATACGCAGTATTTT	CASRRLGDGTDTQYF
.	TRBV6-1	many	TRBJ1-6	TGTGCCAGCAAGGCCAGCTATAATTCACCCCTCCACTTT	CASKASYNSPLHF
TRBD2	TRBV20-1	many	TRBJ2-1	TGCAGTGCTAGAGATATAGCGGGAGACAATGAGCAGTTCTTC	CSARDIAGDNEQFF
.	TRBV7-8	many	TRBJ1-5	TGTGCAAGCAGGGCCGGGATTGGTCAGCCCCAGCATTTT	CASRAGIGQPQHF
.	TRBV19	few	TRBJ1-4	TGTGCCAGTAGTATTTCAGCGGCAACTAATGAAAAACTGTTTTTT	CASSISAATNEKLFF
.	TRBV7-2	many	TRBJ2-7	TGTGCCAGCAGCCAACCAGTCTTCTACGAGCAGTACTTC	CASSQPVFYEQYF
TRBD1	TRBV18	many	TRBJ1-1	TGTGCCAGCCAGGGACAGGGGGAAGGGAGCACTGAAGCTTTCTTT	CASQGQGEGSTEAFF
.	TRBV28	many	TRBJ2-4	TGTGCCAGCAGTTTATACTTACGGGAGATGAACATTCAGTACTTC	CASSLYLREMNIQYF
TRBD2	TRBV28	many	TRBJ2-1	TGTGCCAGCAGTCTAGGGACTAGCCGGGCAGATGAGCAGTTCTTC	CASSLGTSRADEQFF
TRBD2	TRBV7-9	few	TRBJ2-7	TGTGCCAGCAGCATCGTAGCGGGATCAACGGACTACGAGCAGTACTTC	CASSIVAGSTDYEQYF
.	TRBV11-2	many	TRBJ2-2	TGTGCCAGCAGCTTAGTTAGGGCCCTTAACACCGGGGAGCTGTTTTTT	CASSLVRALNTGELFF
TRBD2	TRBV6-1	.	TRBJ2-1	TGTGCCAGCAGTGAACTAGCGGGAAGATCCAACAATGAGCAGTTCTTC	CASSELAGRSNNEQFF
TRBD2	TRBV15	many	TRBJ2-1	TGTGCCACCAGCAGATCCGGGACTAGCGGTACTGAGCAGTTCTTC	CATSRSGTSGTEQFF
TRBD1	TRBV2	many	TRBJ1-1	TGTGCCAGCAGTTTACAGGGGACGAACACTGAAGCTTTCTTT	CASSLQGTNTEAFF
.	TRBV15	few	TRBJ1-6	TGTGCCACCAGCAGAAGACCTTCAGTGAATTCACCCCTCCACTTT	CATSRRPSVNSPLHF
.	TRBV5-1	many	TRBJ2-4	TGCGCCAGCAGCTCGGTGGGTTTCGAGGGAAACATTCAGTACTTC	CASSSVGFEGNIQYF
.	TRBV10-3	many	TRBJ1-1	TGTGCCATCAGTGATTGGAGGAGCAAAGCTTTCTTT	CAISDWRSKAFF
TRBD2	TRBV29-1	few	TRBJ2-7	TGCAGCGTCGCCGGGACTAGCGGGATCGAGCAGTACTTC	CSVAGTSGIEQYF
TRBD2	TRBV20-1	many	TRBJ2-5	TGCAGTGCTAGGGGGGGGAACCAAGAGACCCAGTACTTC	CSARGGNQETQYF
.	TRBV7-9	few	TRBJ1-1	TGTGCCAGCAGCGGAGCAAGTTCAGGGAACACTGAAGCTTTCTTT	CASSGASSGNTEAFF
TRBD1	TRBV11-2	many	TRBJ1-1	TGTGCCAGCACCATAAATCGACAGGGGCGGTTTGGGAACACTGAAGCTTTCTTT	CASTINRQGRFGNTEAFF
.	TRBV14	.	TRBJ1-1	TGTGCCAGCAGCCAGATGCCGGGACATTCCAAGATTGAAGCTTTCTTT	CASSQMPGHSKIEAFF
TRBD1	TRBV6-5	many	TRBJ2-5	TGTGCCAGCAGTTACTTAGGGGACAGGATCTCGGTGGCCCAGTACTTC	CASSYLGDRISVAQYF
.	TRBV5-1	many	TRBJ2-5	TGCGCCAGCAGCTTGGGAGGAACAGGAAAAGAGACCCAGTACTTC	CASSLGGTGKETQYF
TRBD2	TRBV3-1	few	TRBJ2-5	TGTGCCAGCACAGGTGGACTAGCTGGGGAACAAGAGACCCAGTACTTC	CASTGGLAGEQETQYF
TRBD2	TRBV28	many	TRBJ2-5	TGTGCCAGCCTGCGGGGGGGGGGGCCGGAGACCCAGTACTTC	CASLRGGGPETQYF
.	TRBV12-3/TRBV12-4	many	TRBJ1-1	TGTGCCAGCACCCCGATCCAGGGCCAGCATTTCTTT	CASTPIQGQHFF
.	TRBV15	.	TRBJ1-4	TGTGCCACCAGCACCGAGGTTCTACGGGGGGAAAAACTGTTTTTT	CATSTEVLRGEKLFF
TRBD1	TRBV7-9	.	TRBJ1-1	TGTGCCAGCAGCTTATTGGACAGGAACGCTGAAGCTTTCTTT	CASSLLDRNAEAFF
.	TRBV7-2	many	TRBJ2-3	TGTGCCAGCAGCTCACCCCGACTAGAACCCACAGATACGCAGTATTTT	CASSSPRLEPTDTQYF
.	TRBV20-1	few	TRBJ1-5	TGCAGTGCTAGAGACTTTTATAGCAATCAGCCCCAGCATTTT	CSARDFYSNQPQHF